This T cell receptor beta chain came from a study of T-cell memory formation after mild COVID-19. Germline values: CDR1 MNHEY, CDR2 SVGAGI. The CDR3 covers 15 residues. Deletions cut 2 bases from V and 4 bases from J, with 12 bases between. With regard to this clonotype: The antigen is not known.

It was 5'RACE with constant-segment primers that produced the TCR alpha and TCR beta cDNA libraries, which carried sample barcodes and UMIs. TCRdb analysed the 5' RACE reads with MiXCR anew, one entry per CDR3 protein. Among 170,000 or so distinct CDR3 sequences listed, about a fifth were seen once. The study, taken as a whole, reports: The CD4+ clones that contracted clustered mainly within CM and EM, and the CD8+ clones concentrated in EMRA. Detection of some responders pre-infection suggested pre-existing cross-reactive memory T cells participated.

The specimen sequenced was PBMCs or a T cell subset sorted from them (not recorded which). This TCR was sampled from an adult woman who had mild COVID-19 (a few samples of this study predate the infection). Cell type and time point are not known. The rearrangement uses TRBV6-5 and TRBJ2-4; D is uncertain. CDR3 loop: CASSYGILGKNIQYF. Written as DNA, the CDR3 is TGTGCCAGCAGTTACGGAATACTCGGGAAAAACATTCAGTACTTC.